This TCR beta chain was documented in a study of CD8+ T cells in alopecia areata. Turning to the study itself: Twice daily, treated patients received 5 to 10 mg of oral tofacitinib.

Germline V gene sequence: CDR1 MNHEY, CDR2 SVGAGI. The V end lost 6 bases, the J end lost 7 bases, and 10 bases lay between the germline ends. This CDR3 comprises 12 residues. Once RNA had been extracted, it was reverse transcribed into cDNA to act as the sequencing template. Generated by immunoSEQ multiplex PCR, the TCRdb table keeps only in-frame clones and is missing some. The data contain a few hundred thousand clones, about two thirds of them singletons. This TCR derives from a human donor with alopecia areata. This specimen consisted of CD4+ T cells sorted from blood, obtained at week 0. The chain couples TRBV6-5 to TRBJ2-1, with D unclear. CDR3 in amino acids: CASSDTLNEQFF. DNA of the CDR3: TGTGCCAGCAGCGACACATTGAATGAGCAGTTCTTC.